This T cell receptor beta chain is drawn from a study of siplizumab effects on memory and regulatory T cells. Study observations and caveats: Fewer alloreactive sequences mapped to unstimulated CD4+ memory cells under siplizumab. Mapping to unstimulated subsets was achieved for only a minor fraction of alloreactive clones. Alloreactive CD4+ clones that could be mapped were on average 68.8% Treg-derived with siplizumab, against roughly 27% in controls.

In its sample, this clone was seen a few times. The antigen remains undetermined. About 100,000 TCR templates underwent assay in every sample. Repertoires were generated with immunoSEQ multiplex PCR, while TCRdb's copy carries only in-frame clones and drops some. There are some 97,000 clones in the sample; 91% occur only once, and 0.15% lies in the top ten. The sequenced sample was CD4+ T cells sorted from blood. The TCR originated in a human donor in good health.

CDR3 nucleotide sequence: TGTGCCAGCAGTGGGACAGGGGGAAATCAGCCCCAGCATTTT. Its translation is CASSGTGGNQPQHF. The chain links TRBV6-1 to TRBJ1-5, with 10 bases aligning to TRBD1. There are 14 residues in the CDR3. The V and J ends lost 4 bases and 4 bases, in that order; junction bases with no gene match: 1. From germline, CDR1 is MNHNS and CDR2 SASEGT.